This T cell receptor beta chain was sequenced for a study of T cells in Graves' hyperthyroidism and ophthalmopathy (dated 2019 in TCRdb). Background on the whole study: Peripheral blood was collected at initial diagnosis, before any treatment. After sampling, hyperthyroidism patients received methimazole starting at 30 mg daily, and ophthalmopathy patients received high-dose intravenous methylprednisolone. The approximately 100 discovery patients were randomly divided into training and test sets at a 7:3 ratio. An independent validation cohort of around 19 hyperthyroidism patients and about 16 patients who later progressed to ophthalmopathy tested prospective prediction of ophthalmopathy. According to the paper, TCR Vbeta CDR3 sequencing was carried out on more than 120 peripheral blood samples, which came from fewer than 50 ophthalmopathy, around 74 hyperthyroidism and about 17 progressor patients. TCR V-J signatures able to tell the groups apart were searched for in a discovery cohort of 100 or so patients, of whom 40 to 45 had Graves' ophthalmopathy and 57 had stable Graves' hyperthyroidism. In several Graves' hyperthyroidism patients, the study also compared T-cell repertoires from thyroid tissue with T-cell repertoires from blood. What the study reported, not specific to this receptor: A 13 V-J signature model separated ophthalmopathy from stable hyperthyroidism, with around 88% sensitivity and about 81% specificity in cross-validation and 80%/75% in testing. In validation, progression to ophthalmopathy was predicted by the model with about 70% sensitivity and roughly 76% specificity, a median of 6.5 months before onset. No statistical method was used to fix the sample size in advance, and group allocation was not hidden from the investigators. Blood samples also contained most of the expanded thyroid clonotypes (frequency above 0.001), which suggests that blood repertoires may reflect thyroid immune responses.

This clonotype occurred many times. The antigen it recognizes is unknown. The sample holds no much larger clone one base away, and base qualities are not on file. In the ophthalmopathy patients, disease was moderately to severely active, with a Clinical Activity Score of 3 or more, a NOSPECS grade of 4 or more, and a duration of less than 3 months. Exclusion was applied to patients with uncontrolled infections, other autoimmune diseases, pregnancy or lactation. Diagnoses relied on clinical symptoms, serum thyroxine and TRAb, thyroid ultrasound and orbital computed tomography. Ficoll-Paque density gradient centrifugation was used to isolate PBMCs from around 10 ml of fresh peripheral blood. Total RNA was extracted with Trizol reagent, and quality was checked on an Agilent 2100 Bioanalyzer. The CDR1 and CDR2 encoded by the germline V gene are MNHEY and SVGAGI. Germline trimming: 0 bases from V, 3 bases from J; junction bases outside gene matches: 2. Taken from cysteine to phenylalanine, the CDR3 has 15 residues. The DNA shown is the 45-base CDR3, in frame from base 1.

The TCR beta CDR3 regions were amplified from the RNA transcripts. The first round of RT-PCR for the TCR CDR3 was performed with the HTBI primer set and the Qiagen OneStep RT-PCR kit. A second multiplex PCR round built the libraries, followed by size selection and purification. Sequencing of the libraries was done on an Illumina HiSeq2000 using paired-end 100 bp reads. The paper's processing steps were these. SOAPnuke was used to process the raw data, throwing out any read that contained adapters or uncalled bases, had a mean Phred below 15, or lacked an exact constant-primer or identifier match. COPE v1.2.5 was used to merge high-quality paired reads, and clonotypes were defined as unique nucleotide sequences. MiTCR v1.1 was used to align clonotypes to the IMGT TRBV, TRBD and TRBJ reference segments. The analysis was restricted to V-J combinations with a frequency above 0.0001, which together covered 99% to 99.2% of the repertoires. A TCS score was defined as the ratio between F50 (clonal expansion) and ExV (chaos), using BLOSUM62-based TCRdist between CDR3 peptides within each V-J. Welch's t-statistics and random forest reduced around 510 V-J features to 13, which were used in a naive Bayes classifier (R e1071). Thyroid-blood repertoire similarity was quantified with the Morisita-Horn index. Clones were called with MiXCR by TCRdb after fastp trimmed the public reads at Q25, and only in-frame beta chains were retained. Rows with a matching CDR3 protein are joined into one entry that keeps the most common DNA and genes. These V and J calls are TCRdb output, not the study's own analysis. Across this sample there are approximately 600,000 distinct CDR3 sequences, with roughly 14% seen only once. About 4.5% of the sample goes to the ten largest clones.

This TCR came from a woman aged 40 to 50 with Graves' ophthalmopathy. The material sequenced was blood. The chain was built from TRBV6-5 and TRBJ2-1; TRBD2 matches 7 bases in the middle. CDR3 loop: CASSYSGGSYNEQFF. The sequence in DNA is TGTGCCAGCAGTTACTCGGGCGGGAGCTACAATGAGCAGTTCTTC.